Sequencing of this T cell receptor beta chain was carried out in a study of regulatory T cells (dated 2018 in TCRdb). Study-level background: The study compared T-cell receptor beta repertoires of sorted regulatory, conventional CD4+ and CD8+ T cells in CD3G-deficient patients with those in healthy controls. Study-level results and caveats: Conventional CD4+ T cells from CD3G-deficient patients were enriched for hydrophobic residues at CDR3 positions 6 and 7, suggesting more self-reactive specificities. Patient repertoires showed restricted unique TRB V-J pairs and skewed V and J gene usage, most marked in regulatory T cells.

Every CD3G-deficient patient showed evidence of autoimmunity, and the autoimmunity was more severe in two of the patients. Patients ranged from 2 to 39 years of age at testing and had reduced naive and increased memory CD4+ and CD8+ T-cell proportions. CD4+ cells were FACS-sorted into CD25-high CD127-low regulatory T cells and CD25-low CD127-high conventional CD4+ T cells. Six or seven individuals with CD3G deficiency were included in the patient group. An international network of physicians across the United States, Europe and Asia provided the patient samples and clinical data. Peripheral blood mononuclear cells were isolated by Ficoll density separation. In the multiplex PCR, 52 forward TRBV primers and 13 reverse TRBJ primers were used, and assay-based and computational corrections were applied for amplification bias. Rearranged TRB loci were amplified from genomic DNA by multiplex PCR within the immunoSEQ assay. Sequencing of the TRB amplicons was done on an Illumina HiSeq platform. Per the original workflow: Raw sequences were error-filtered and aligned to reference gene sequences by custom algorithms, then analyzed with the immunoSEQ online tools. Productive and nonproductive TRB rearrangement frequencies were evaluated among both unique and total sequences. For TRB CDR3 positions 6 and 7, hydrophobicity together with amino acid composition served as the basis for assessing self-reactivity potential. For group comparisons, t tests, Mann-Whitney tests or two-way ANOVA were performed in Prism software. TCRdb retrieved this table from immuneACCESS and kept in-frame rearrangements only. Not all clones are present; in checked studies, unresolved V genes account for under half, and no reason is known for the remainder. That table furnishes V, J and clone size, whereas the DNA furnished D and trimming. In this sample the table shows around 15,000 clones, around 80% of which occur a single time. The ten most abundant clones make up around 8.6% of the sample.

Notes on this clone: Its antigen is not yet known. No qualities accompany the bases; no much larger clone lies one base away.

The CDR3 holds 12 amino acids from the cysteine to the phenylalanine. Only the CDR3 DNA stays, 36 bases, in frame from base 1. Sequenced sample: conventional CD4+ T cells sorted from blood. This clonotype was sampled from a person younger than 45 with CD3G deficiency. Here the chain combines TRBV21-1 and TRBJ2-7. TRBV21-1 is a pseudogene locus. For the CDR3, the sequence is CASSPNPCEQYF. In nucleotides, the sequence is TGTGCCAGCAGCCCCAATCCCTGCGAGCAGTACTTC.